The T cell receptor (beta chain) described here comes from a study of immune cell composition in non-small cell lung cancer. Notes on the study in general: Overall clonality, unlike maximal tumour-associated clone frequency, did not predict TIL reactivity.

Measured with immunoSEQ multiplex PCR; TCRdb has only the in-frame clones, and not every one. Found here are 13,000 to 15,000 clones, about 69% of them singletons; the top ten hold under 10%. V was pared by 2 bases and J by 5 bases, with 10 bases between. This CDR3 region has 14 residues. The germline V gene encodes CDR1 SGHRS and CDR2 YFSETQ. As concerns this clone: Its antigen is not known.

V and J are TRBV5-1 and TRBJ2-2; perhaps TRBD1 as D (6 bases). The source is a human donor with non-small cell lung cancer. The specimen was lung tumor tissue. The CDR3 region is CASSFRTVTGELFF. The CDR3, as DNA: TGCGCCAGCAGCTTCCGGACAGTGACCGGGGAGCTGTTTTTT. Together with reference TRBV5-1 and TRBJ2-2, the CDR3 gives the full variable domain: KAGVTQTPRYLIKTRGQQVTLSCSPISGHRSVSWYQQTPGQGLQFLFEYFSETQRNKGNFPGRFSGRQFSNSRSEMNVSTLELGDSALYLCASSFRTVTGELFFGEGSRLTVL.